This T cell receptor (beta chain) was recovered during a study of CD8 T cells in Susac syndrome. Study outcomes and limitations: A relatively small number of individuals underwent TCR sequencing and HLA analysis.

Healthy donors matched for age and sex were used as controls. TEMRA cells were enriched by FACS, and CD4+ and CD8+ T cells were negatively isolated. The germline V gene has CDR1 GTSNPN and CDR2 SVGIG (reference sequence). The length of the CDR3 is 14 residues. Trimming took off 3 bases at V and 8 bases at J, with 19 bases between the two ends. As to this clonotype: Its antigen is undetermined.

With random hexamers, reverse transcription was performed on about 0.5 to 1 ug of RNA. The authors amplified TCR beta CDR3 across 54 Vbeta and 13 Jbeta using immunoSEQ multiplex PCR. TCRdb called the immunoSEQ multiplex PCR reads again in MiXCR, with one record for every CDR3 protein. The sample contains some 170,000 distinct CDR3 sequences, approximately 94% of which appear only once. This receptor was obtained from a human donor in good health. The chain combines TRBV30 with TRBJ1-2, with a possible D match to TRBD1 (5 bases). Sequenced material: CD4+ T cells from PBMCs. CDR3: CAWRATGTGRGYTF. In nucleotides, the CDR3 is TGTGCCTGGAGAGCAACCGGGACCGGGCGGGGCTACACCTTC.